These 10 T cell receptor beta chains share one sample of origin, sequenced in a study of CXCR3-negative and CXCR3-positive naive CD8 T cells. It was by 5' RACE with UMI labels that the TRB cDNA libraries were prepared. TCRdb reprocessed the 5' RACE reads, keeping one entry per CDR3 protein, no DNA. The table lists some 4,000 distinct CDR3 sequences. The sequenced sample consisted of naive CXCR3- CD8+ T cells from blood. The sample's subset: CD45RO-CCR7+CD27+CD95- naive CD8+ T cells lacking CXCR3 (TNR3-). These receptors were taken from a human donor in good health. Some clones in this sample may be carry-over from other donors' samples.

This clonotype ranks as medium-sized in terms of frequency. V and J are TRBV20-1 and TRBJ2-3; TCRdb names TRBD1, which stays unverified in the absence of DNA. The germline CDR1 and CDR2 sequences are DFQATT and SNEGSKA (reference sequence). The length of the CDR3 is 16 residues. The CDR3: CSARAVADTSTDTQYF.

This clonotype is called medium-sized based on its frequency. The V and J genes are TRBV7-3 and TRBJ2-1. CDR3 length equals 17 residues. Germline CDR1 reads SGHTA; CDR2 reads FQGTGA. CDR3 amino acids: CASSFRIRGSSYNEQFF.

This chain connects TRBV19 to TRBJ2-7. Germline CDR1 LNHDA, CDR2 SQIVND (reference sequence). The CDR3 has 13 amino acids. The CDR3 spells CASSINSGAEQYF.

The chain uses TRBV20-1 and TRBJ2-5; TCRdb's D call, TRBD1, is unchecked because there is no DNA. Germline lookup yields CDR1 DFQATT and CDR2 SNEGSKA (reference sequence). The CDR3 is made up of 15 amino acids. The CDR3 region is CSAKPGTGSQETQYF.

According to its frequency, this clonotype is medium-sized. The chain recombines TRBV3-1 with TRBJ2-1; without DNA, the TCRdb call of TRBD2 cannot be checked. The CDR3 runs to 19 residues. Germline V CDR1 and CDR2: LGHDT, YNNKEL (reference sequence). This CDR3 reads CASSQAFKTSQSSYNEQFF.

By frequency, this clonotype registers medium-sized. The chain recombines TRBV7-8 with TRBJ2-2; TCRdb proposes TRBD2, but this gene call is untestable without DNA. Germline assignment: CDR1 SGHVS and CDR2 FQNEAQ. The CDR3 covers 15 residues. The CDR3 region is CASSFTSGNPGELFF.

CDR3 residues: CASSSRDSNTEAFF. J is TRBJ1-1 and V is TRBV7-6. The CDR3 consists of 14 residues. The germline V gene encodes CDR1 SGHVS and CDR2 FNYEAQ.

This clonotype shows up as medium-sized by frequency. The chain carries TRBV7-6 and TRBJ1-3. This CDR3 spans 15 amino acids. CDR1 and CDR2 from the germline V gene are SGHVS and FNYEAQ. The CDR3: CASSLARQSGNTIYF.

The chain links TRBV12-3 or TRBV12-4 to TRBJ2-1; the TRBD2 assignment by TCRdb is unverifiable without DNA. The CDR3 is 17 residues long. The CDR3 spells CASSSLQGPQNYNEQFF.

This sequence joins TRBV11-3 and TRBJ2-1; checking the TCRdb D call of TRBD2 is not possible without DNA. CDR1 and CDR2 from the germline V gene are SGHNT and YENEEA. The CDR3 has 16 residues. The CDR3 sequence is CASSLEAGGIYNEQFF.